Presented here are 19 T cell receptor beta chains from one specimen sequenced in a study of cytomegalovirus exposure and HLA in healthy donors. PCR was performed using 60 Vbeta and 13 Jbeta primers. Sequencing used immunoSEQ multiplex PCR; TCRdb keeps in-frame clones, though not all of them. In the table there are 150,000 to 200,000 clones, about 75% of which are singletons. The sample comprised PBMCs. Receptors originate from a male donor in good health and CMV-seronegative.

This clone was recorded only once. The chain recombines TRBV11-2 with TRBJ2-7; 7 bases fit TRBD2. Trimming took 5 bases from V and 5 from J; bases not matched to a gene: 9. CDR1 and CDR2 from the germline V gene are SGHAT and FQNNGV. There are 14 residues in the CDR3. CDR3 sequence: CASSQPGLADEQYF. CDR3 in DNA: TGTGCCAGCAGCCAACCGGGGCTAGCGGACGAGCAGTACTTC.

The rearrangement joins TRBV6-4 to TRBJ2-3; 9 nucleotides match TRBD2. CDR1 and CDR2 (germline): MRHNA, SNTAGT. With 5 bases clipped from V and 4 bases from J, the junction kept 4 bases outside the gene matches. This CDR3 has 14 amino acids. DNA of the CDR3: TGTGCCAGCAGTAGGGGACTAGCATCAGATACGCAGTATTTT. This codes for CASSRGLASDTQYF.

CDR3 coding DNA: TGTGCCAGCAGCAGAAAAACGGGACAGGGTAATTGGAACATTCAGTACTTC. Translating gives CASSRKTGQGNWNIQYF. The V gene is TRBV14, the J gene TRBJ2-4; 9 nucleotides align to TRBD1. CDR1 is SGHDN, CDR2 FVKESK, per germline. There are 17 residues in the CDR3. Unmatched junction bases numbered 15, after V lost 5 bases and J lost 7 bases. Full variable domain (rest looked up from reference TRBV14 and TRBJ2-4): EAGVTQFPSHSVIEKGQTVTLRCDPISGHDNLYWYRRVMGKEIKFLLHFVKESKQDESGMPNNRFLAERTGGTYSTLKVQPAELEDSGVYFCASSRKTGQGNWNIQYFGAGTRLSVL.

V usage is TRBV5-1 and J usage is TRBJ1-2; 11 positions agree with TRBD1. This CDR3 contains 14 residues. Trimming at V came to 4 bases and at J to 4 bases, leaving 3 bases not matched to a gene. Germline V gene data show CDR1 as SGHRS and CDR2 as YFSETQ. In nucleotides, the CDR3 is TGCGCCAGCAGCGGGGGGACAGGGGGCTATGGCTACACCTTC. This codes for CASSGGTGGYGYTF.

This clone was recorded a few times. V usage is TRBV18 and J usage is TRBJ1-2; TRBD1 aligns across 12 bases. CDR3 length equals 14 residues. Trimming cost V 6 bases and J 9 bases; bases outside gene matches: 8. Per germline, CDR1 KGHSH and CDR2 LQKENI. The chain's CDR3 is CASSPGTGGISYTF. CDR3 sequence (DNA): TGTGCCAGCTCCCCGGGGACAGGGGGCATCAGCTACACCTTC. Based on the CDR3 plus reference TRBV18 and TRBJ1-2, the full variable domain is NAGVMQNPRHLVRRRGQEARLRCSPMKGHSHVYWYRQLPEEGLKFMVYLQKENIIDESGMPKERFSAEFPKEGPSILRIQQVVRGDSAAYFCASSPGTGGISYTFGSGTRLTVV.

This clone showed up just a few times. This rearrangement joins TRBV6-5 to TRBJ2-3, with TRBD1 matching over 8 bases. This CDR3 contains 14 residues. Germline CDR1 is MNHEY and CDR2 is SVGAGI. J was trimmed by 5 bases and V by 6 bases; bases with no gene match: 7. The CDR3 here is CASSLDRGGDTQYF. In nucleotides, the CDR3 is TGTGCCAGCAGCCTCGACAGGGGTGGAGATACGCAGTATTTT.

The rearrangement links TRBV30 to TRBJ1-5, with TRBD1 matching over 9 bases. The V and J ends lost 5 bases and 6 bases, in that order; junction bases with no gene match: 5. The CDR3 length is 13 residues. Per the germline V gene, CDR1 is GTSNPN and CDR2 is SVGIG (reference sequence). The CDR3 nucleotides are TGTGCCTGGGAACAGGGGGCCGGTCAGCCCCAGCATTTT. Translation: CAWEQGAGQPQHF.

V is TRBV28 and J is TRBJ1-4; D unclear. V was trimmed by 6 bases and J by 6 bases, leaving 11 bases between them. The CDR3 sequence is 13 residues long. Germline V gene data show CDR1 as MDHEN and CDR2 as SYDVKM. The CDR3 loop reads CASRTVADEKLFF. The DNA of the CDR3 is TGTGCCAGCAGGACTGTAGCCGATGAAAAACTGTTTTTT.

The chain carries TRBV7-2 and TRBJ1-2, with 8 bases aligning to TRBD1. The CDR3 contains 13 residues. Germline values: CDR1 SGHTA, CDR2 FQGNSA. After removal of 3 bases from V and 8 bases from J, the junction contained 5 bases not matched to a gene. The CDR3 DNA is TGTGCCAGCAGCTTGACAGGGGAGCGCGGCTACACCTTC. It specifies CASSLTGERGYTF.

The rearrangement joins TRBV28 to TRBJ2-2, with D possibly matching TRBD1 (7 bases). Between the trimmed V and J ends, which lost 5 bases and 5 bases, there was a span of 15 bases. The CDR3 consists of 15 residues. Germline V CDR1 and CDR2: MDHEN, SYDVKM. CDR3 protein: CASSAGGAGTGELFF. The CDR3 DNA sequence: TGTGCCAGCAGTGCAGGGGGTGCGGGAACCGGGGAGCTGTTTTTT.

This chain joins TRBV28 and TRBJ2-7, with 8 nucleotides matching TRBD2. J lost 2 bases, V lost 4 bases, and 13 bases had no gene match. The CDR3 has 17 amino acids. Germline values: CDR1 MDHEN, CDR2 SYDVKM. CDR3: CASSSPLAAGGAYEQYF. The CDR3 DNA follows: TGTGCCAGCAGTTCTCCCTTAGCGGCGGGAGGAGCCTACGAGCAGTACTTC. The complete variable domain, with remaining parts taken from reference TRBV28 and TRBJ2-7, reads DVKVTQSSRYLVKRTGEKVFLECVQDMDHENMFWYRQDPGLGLRLIYFSYDVKMKEKGDIPEGYSVSREKKERFSLILESASTNQTSMYLCASSSPLAAGGAYEQYFGPGTRLTVT.

This clone was seen a few times. The chain joins TRBV30 to TRBJ1-2; no definite D call. This CDR3 region has 14 residues. V was clipped by 2 bases and J by 2 bases, with 12 bases between them. Germline V lookup: CDR1 GTSNPN, CDR2 SVGIG (reference sequence). The CDR3 reads CAWSLSGKNYGYTF. In nucleotides, the CDR3 is TGTGCCTGGAGTCTGTCAGGAAAAAACTATGGCTACACCTTC. The full variable domain, completed using reference TRBV30 and TRBJ1-2, is SQTIHQWPATLVQPVGSPLSLECTVEGTSNPNLYWYRQAAGRGLQLLFYSVGIGQISSEVPQNLSASRPQDRQFILSSKKLLLSDSGFYLCAWSLSGKNYGYTFGSGTRLTVV.

The chain combines TRBV6-1 with TRBJ1-6; D perhaps matches TRBD1 (5 bases). This CDR3 comprises 14 residues. Trimming cost V 8 bases and J 1 base, with 9 bases left between them. CDR1 is MNHNS and CDR2 is SASEGT in the germline V gene. The DNA for the CDR3 is TGTGCCAGCCAGGGAATTTCCTATAATTCACCCCTCCACTTT. Its protein is CASQGISYNSPLHF.

The gene calls are TRBV14 and TRBJ1-1; 8 bases fit TRBD1. CDR1 SGHDN and CDR2 FVKESK come from the germline V gene. The CDR3 covers 13 residues. The trim removed 8 bases at V and 5 bases at J, leaving 7 bases unmatched. This chain's CDR3 is CASRGQGRTEAFF. The CDR3 DNA reads as TGTGCCAGCCGCGGACAGGGTCGGACTGAAGCTTTCTTT.

This clone was found a few times. Other DNA sequences from this sample encode an identical CDR3 as well. V gene TRBV2 combines with J gene TRBJ1-2; no definite D call. Trimming left V 8 bases short and J 5 bases short, with 9 bases between. The CDR3 spans 11 residues. Germline V CDR1 and CDR2: SNHLY, FYNNEI. The CDR3 sequence: CASGQAYGYTF. CDR3 DNA sequence: TGTGCCAGCGGGCAGGCTTATGGCTACACCTTC.

The genes are TRBV5-1 and TRBJ2-7; 8 bases map to TRBD2. Trimming removed 4 bases from V and 0 bases from J; junction bases left unmatched: 9. This CDR3 has 16 residues. CDR1 is SGHRS, CDR2 YFSETQ, per germline. For the CDR3, the DNA is TGCGCCAGCAGCCTTATTACTAGCGGTGTCTCCTACGAGCAGTACTTC. Translated, it gives CASSLITSGVSYEQYF.

The V call is TRBV6-1, the J call TRBJ2-7; 12 bases are a match to TRBD2. J was trimmed by 4 bases and V by 6 bases; bases with no gene match: 4. This CDR3 is 14 amino acids long. Germline assignment: CDR1 MNHNS and CDR2 SASEGT. CDR3 bases: TGTGCCAGCAGAACCGGGACTAGCGGGTACGAGCAGTACTTC. It specifies CASRTGTSGYEQYF.

This clone occurred a few times. The gene calls are TRBV6-6 and TRBJ2-7; D possibly corresponds to TRBD1 (6 bases). This CDR3 comprises 13 residues. The germline V gene encodes CDR1 MNHNY and CDR2 SVGAGI (reference sequence). V shed 8 bases and J shed 0 bases, with 11 bases lying between them. CDR3 sequence reads: CASRDTSSYEQYF. For the CDR3, the DNA is TGTGCCAGCCGGGACACGAGCTCCTACGAGCAGTACTTC.

This chain links TRBV4-3 with TRBJ2-7; 8 bases map to TRBD2. J gave up 2 bases and V 1 base, and 13 bases lay outside the gene matches. This CDR3 spans 18 amino acids. From germline, CDR1 is LGHNA and CDR2 YSLEER. Here the CDR3 reads CASSQVGPSGYFTYEQYF. The CDR3 coding sequence is TGCGCCAGCAGCCAAGTAGGTCCTAGCGGGTACTTCACCTACGAGCAGTACTTC.